These 22 T cell receptor beta chains share one sample of origin, sequenced in a study of regulatory T cells in long-lasting Graves disease. Time point of the sample: persistent/refractory GD, antithyroid drugs over 5 years with positive TRAb. The TCR library was made from RNA extracted from PBMCs. Both iRepertoire HTBI primers and Arm-PCR of CDR3 regions were used to build the TCR beta libraries. TCRdb used MiXCR to reprocess the multiplex PCR reads, holding one entry per CDR3 protein. In the table there are 350,000 to 450,000 distinct CDR3 sequences, roughly 20% of which are singletons. Sample: peripheral blood mononuclear cells (PBMCs), taken when the disease was refractory, from a patient treated with antithyroid drugs. The receptors shown here come from a woman in her thirties or forties with Graves disease.

The chain couples TRBV10-3 to TRBJ2-1; D is perhaps TRBD1 or TRBD2 (5 bases each). Germline lookup yields CDR1 ENHRY and CDR2 SYGVKD. V gave up 0 bases and J gave up 6 bases, with 18 bases separating them. The CDR3 is 17 amino acids. CDR3 DNA sequence: TGTGCCATCAGTGAGTCGGTGGGGGATGGCCTACGCAATGAGCAGTTCTTC. Amino acids: CAISESVGDGLRNEQFF.

This clonotype showed up many times. This chain uses TRBV27 with TRBJ2-2, with 9 bases fitting TRBD1. Trimming at V came to 5 bases and at J to 8 bases, leaving 12 bases not matched to a gene. This CDR3 is 16 amino acids long. Germline CDR1 is MNHEY and CDR2 is SMNVEV (reference sequence). The DNA of the CDR3 is TGTGCCAGCAGTCCCGGACAGGGGCCGATTCTGGGGGAGCTGTTTTTT. Protein sequence: CASSPGQGPILGELFF.

This clonotype was observed a handful of times. This chain links TRBV11-1 with TRBJ2-3; possible D gene TRBD2, 5 bases. Germline V gene sequence: CDR1 SGHAT, CDR2 FQDESV (reference sequence). This CDR3 is built from 13 residues. V gave up 5 bases and J gave up 6 bases, with 12 bases separating them. The CDR3 loop reads CASSPPTRDTQYF. The CDR3 region has the DNA TGTGCCAGCAGCCCACCCACTAGGGATACGCAGTATTTT.

V is TRBV4-1 and J is TRBJ2-2, with 11 positions matching TRBD2. Germline V gene data show CDR1 as MGHRA and CDR2 as YSYEKL. This CDR3 spans 17 amino acids. V shed 1 base, J shed 6 bases, and the junction held 7 bases outside the gene matches. This CDR3 is CASSQGLAGRAPGELFF. Here the CDR3 DNA reads TGCGCCAGCAGCCAAGGACTAGCGGGGCGGGCCCCCGGGGAGCTGTTTTTT.

This chain uses TRBV6-5 with TRBJ2-1, with TRBD2 matching 7 bases. Trimming cost V 2 bases and J 0 bases; bases outside gene matches: 13. This CDR3 has 19 amino acids. CDR1 and CDR2 from the germline V gene are MNHEY and SVGAGI. As DNA, the CDR3 is TGTGCCAGCAGTTACACCCTAATGACTAGCAGGAGCTCCTACAATGAGCAGTTCTTC. It yields the protein CASSYTLMTSRSSYNEQFF.

The chain has TRBV3-1 and TRBJ1-1, with TRBD1 matching over 9 bases. From germline, CDR1 is LGHDT and CDR2 YNNKEL (reference sequence). The CDR3 consists of 14 residues. Trimming took 4 bases from V and 7 from J; bases not matched to a gene: 7. CDR3 nucleotides: TGTGCCAGCAGCCCAACAGGGGGCACGGGTGAAGCTTTCTTT. This sequence encodes CASSPTGGTGEAFF.

This rearrangement joins TRBV28 to TRBJ1-2; 7 bases map to TRBD1. The CDR3 sequence is 14 residues long. Germline loops: CDR1 MDHEN, CDR2 SYDVKM. The J segment lost 3 bases and the V segment lost 4 bases, leaving 5 bases of the junction unmatched. CDR3 sequence: CASSSQGSDYGYTF. The CDR3, as DNA: TGTGCCAGCAGTTCACAGGGGAGTGACTATGGCTACACCTTC.

This clonotype was observed at least ten times. The rearrangement uses TRBV28 and TRBJ2-5, with TRBD2 matching 8 bases. The CDR3 runs 15 residues. The junction had 6 bases not matched to a gene; V was cut back by 3 bases and J by 3 bases. Germline-derived CDR1 and CDR2 are MDHEN and SYDVKM. The DNA of the CDR3 is TGTGCCAGCAGTTTCCTCACGGGAGGGGAAGAGACCCAGTACTTC. This gives the protein CASSFLTGGEETQYF.

This clonotype was picked up many times. This chain links TRBV6-5 with TRBJ2-7; 9 nucleotides match TRBD1. There are 13 residues in the CDR3. Germline V gene data show CDR1 as MNHEY and CDR2 as SVGAGI. Trimming took 2 bases from V and 5 from J; bases not matched to a gene: 1. The CDR3 region has the DNA TGTGCCAGCAGTTACAACAGGGGGCACGAGCAGTACTTC. This gives the protein CASSYNRGHEQYF.

The V and J genes are TRBV3-1 and TRBJ2-1; TRBD2 aligns across 10 bases. CDR1 and CDR2 (germline): LGHDT, YNNKEL (reference sequence). This CDR3 has 15 residues. V lost 4 bases, J lost 9 bases, and 9 bases stayed unmatched. The chain's CDR3 is CASSPASGSGSEQFF. CDR3 coding DNA: TGTGCCAGCAGCCCGGCTAGCGGGAGTGGATCTGAGCAGTTCTTC.

The V call is TRBV7-9, the J call TRBJ1-4; maybe TRBD1 (6 bases). The length of the CDR3 is 15 residues. Trimming left V 5 bases short and J 4 bases short, with 14 bases between. Germline values: CDR1 SEHNR, CDR2 FQNEAQ (reference sequence). CDR3 region: CASSPRGAGNEKLFF. The DNA for the CDR3 is TGTGCCAGCAGCCCGAGGGGGGCCGGTAATGAAAAACTGTTTTTT.

This clonotype was detected ten times or more. This sequence joins TRBV20-1 and TRBJ2-5, with D possibly matching TRBD1 (6 bases). Looked up from germline, CDR1 is DFQATT and CDR2 is SNEGSKA (reference sequence). Trimming took off 3 bases at V and 5 bases at J, with 13 bases between the two ends. CDR3 size: 13 residues. DNA of the CDR3: TGCAGTGCTAGCGGACAGAAACTGGAGACCCAGTACTTC. This encodes CSASGQKLETQYF.

The V gene is TRBV19, the J gene TRBJ2-1; D gene unclear. Per germline, CDR1 LNHDA and CDR2 SQIVND (reference sequence). Trimming removed 1 base at V and 0 bases at J, with 13 bases between. There are 17 residues in the CDR3. The CDR3 DNA sequence: TGTGCCAGTAGTATAGCGGCTGCTAAGAGCTCCTACAATGAGCAGTTCTTC. Translation: CASSIAAAKSSYNEQFF.

V and J are TRBV6-5 and TRBJ2-3; D perhaps matches TRBD2 (6 bases). This CDR3 spans 14 amino acids. The V and J ends lost 2 bases and 3 bases respectively, with 9 bases between them. Germline V lookup: CDR1 MNHEY, CDR2 SVGAGI. Here the CDR3 DNA reads TGTGCCAGCAGTTACGAGGGAGGAACAGATACGCAGTATTTT. Translating it yields CASSYEGGTDTQYF.

The table lists this clonotype with a few counts. The V gene is TRBV11-2, the J gene TRBJ2-7; D remains ambiguous. CDR3 length: 15 residues. The ends were cut back, 2 bases at V and 4 bases at J, with 15 bases in the middle. Germline values: CDR1 SGHAT, CDR2 FQNNGV. The CDR3 here is CASSLSGWAAYEQYF. The CDR3 DNA sequence: TGTGCCAGCAGCTTATCGGGTTGGGCAGCTTACGAGCAGTACTTC.

The V call is TRBV11-2, the J call TRBJ2-7; D remains unclear. Germline-derived CDR1 and CDR2 are SGHAT and FQNNGV. This CDR3 has 15 amino acids. V dropped 8 bases and J dropped 0 bases, with 17 bases sitting between them. Here the CDR3 DNA reads TGTGCCAGCGCCTCGGTGTTAAGCAGCTCCTACGAGCAGTACTTC. Amino acids: CASASVLSSSYEQYF.

The chain couples TRBV29-1 to TRBJ1-4, with D possibly being TRBD1 (6 bases). The CDR3 consists of 11 residues. Looked up from germline, CDR1 is SQVTM and CDR2 is ANQGSEA. Trimming took 6 bases from V and 8 from J, leaving 10 bases between them. The chain's CDR3 is CSVVQGEKLFF. CDR3 sequence (DNA): TGCAGCGTCGTACAGGGAGAAAAACTGTTTTTT.

The chain uses TRBV2 and TRBJ2-7; D gene uncertain. This CDR3 comprises 15 residues. The V end was cut by 4 bases, the J end by 0 bases, with 13 bases between. The V gene's germline CDR1 is SNHLY and CDR2 FYNNEI. The CDR3 reads CASSVEVGSSYEQYF. As DNA, the CDR3 is TGTGCCAGCAGTGTAGAAGTGGGCTCCTCCTACGAGCAGTACTTC.

The DNA of the CDR3 is TGTGCCAGCAGTCCCTATAACTCCTACAATGAGCAGTTCTTC. As protein: CASSPYNSYNEQFF. V gene TRBV28 combines with J gene TRBJ2-1, with D uncertain. The CDR3 consists of 14 residues. Germline loops: CDR1 MDHEN, CDR2 SYDVKM. Trimming stripped 5 bases from V and 0 bases from J, with 8 bases between.

This clonotype was counted many times. V is TRBV29-1 and J is TRBJ2-2; D unresolved. Germline V gives CDR1 SQVTM, CDR2 ANQGSEA. The V end was cut by 5 bases, the J end by 6 bases, with 10 bases between. CDR3 length: 12 residues. In DNA form, the CDR3 reads TGCAGCGTTTTAGTGTTCTCCGGGGAGCTGTTTTTT. Amino acid sequence: CSVLVFSGELFF.

In this sample, this clonotype turned up a few times. V usage is TRBV7-9 and J usage is TRBJ1-4; D unresolved. Trimming pared 2 bases from V and 7 bases from J, leaving 14 bases between. The CDR3 covers 15 residues. Germline V lookup: CDR1 SEHNR, CDR2 FQNEAQ (reference sequence). The DNA for the CDR3 is TGTGCCAGCAGCTTAAAGCGAGGGATGGGTGAAAAACTGTTTTTT. Its protein is CASSLKRGMGEKLFF.

The V call is TRBV7-8, the J call TRBJ1-2; D uncertain. V was shortened by 5 bases and J by 1 base, with 11 bases between the two germline ends. The CDR3 has 14 amino acids. Germline V lookup: CDR1 SGHVS, CDR2 FQNEAQ. The CDR3 sequence: CASSPHRDNYGYTF. CDR3 nucleotide sequence: TGTGCCAGCAGCCCCCATAGGGATAACTATGGCTACACCTTC.